This TCR beta chain appears in the sequencing data of a study of radiation and T cells in renal cell carcinoma. Time point described: baseline pretreatment blood. Treatment here: 15 Gy SBRT to primary tumor, nephrectomy 4 weeks later. Radiation-treated patients gave blood at baseline, week 2 and week 4. This CDR3 has 15 residues. V lost 6 bases, J lost 0 bases, and 12 bases lay in between. Germline V gene sequence: CDR1 LNHDA, CDR2 SQIVND (reference sequence). This clone showed up just once. Profiling relied on immunoSEQ multiplex PCR, and the TCRdb table lists in-frame clones only, not all of them. The sample includes around 46,000 clones, roughly four fifths of them seen just once.

Sequenced material: blood, taken from a patient whose treatment included radiotherapy and nephrectomy. The chain combines TRBV19 with TRBJ2-1; perhaps TRBD1 as D (6 bases). The receptor was derived from an older woman with renal cell carcinoma. The CDR3 loop reads CASSAIGGSYNEQFF. CDR3 DNA sequence: TGTGCCAGTAGCGCTATAGGGGGCTCCTACAATGAGCAGTTCTTC.